This TCR beta chain was identified in a study of cytomegalovirus exposure and HLA in healthy donors. The PCR was carried out with 60 Vbeta primers and 13 Jbeta primers. Assay used: immunoSEQ multiplex PCR; TCRdb lists only in-frame clones, some missing. The sample has some 190,000 clones; 76% are singletons. Germline loops: CDR1 SGDLS, CDR2 YYNGEE. Deletions cut 0 bases from V and 5 bases from J, with 14 bases between. This CDR3 region has 16 residues. Sequences were obtained from PBMCs. The TCR was taken from a man between 18 and 35 years old in good health and CMV-seronegative. This chain joins TRBV9 and TRBJ2-2, with D possibly matching TRBD2 (7 bases). The CDR3 protein is CASSVGGGARTGELFF. The CDR3 nucleotides read TGTGCCAGCAGCGTAGGAGGGGGGGCCCGGACCGGGGAGCTGTTTTTT.